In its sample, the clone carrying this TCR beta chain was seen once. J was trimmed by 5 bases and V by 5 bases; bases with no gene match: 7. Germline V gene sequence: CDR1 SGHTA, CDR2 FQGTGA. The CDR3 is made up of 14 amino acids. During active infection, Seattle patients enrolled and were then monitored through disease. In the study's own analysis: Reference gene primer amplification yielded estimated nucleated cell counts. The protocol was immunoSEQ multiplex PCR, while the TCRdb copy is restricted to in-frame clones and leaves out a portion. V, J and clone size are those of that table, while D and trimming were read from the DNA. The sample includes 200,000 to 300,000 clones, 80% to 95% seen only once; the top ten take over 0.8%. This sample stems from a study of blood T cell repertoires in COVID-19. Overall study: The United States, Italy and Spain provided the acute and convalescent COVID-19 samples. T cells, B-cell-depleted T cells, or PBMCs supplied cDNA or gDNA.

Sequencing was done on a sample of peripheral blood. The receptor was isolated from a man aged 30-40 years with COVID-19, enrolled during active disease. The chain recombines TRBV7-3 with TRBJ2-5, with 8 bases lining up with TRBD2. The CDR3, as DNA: TGTGCCAGCAGCCAAGGACTAGCCGGCGAGACCCAGTACTTC. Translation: CASSQGLAGETQYF.